This T cell receptor (beta chain) was captured by sequencing in a study of T cell responses to AZD1222 COVID-19 vaccine. Study-wide context: Researchers grouped second doses given at about 4 or about 12 weeks into one pool.

Germline CDR1 SGHTA, CDR2 FQGNSA. This CDR3 region has 16 residues. The V and J ends lost 1 base and 4 bases respectively, with 16 bases between them. Measured with immunoSEQ multiplex PCR; TCRdb has only the in-frame clones, and not every one. In the table there are about 190,000 clones, just over 90% of which are singletons. The study, taken as a whole, reports: Repertoire sampling was restricted to post-peak T cell response timepoints. Reportedly, close to half of spike-specific TCRs are directed against unmutated variant regions.

Worth noting for this clone: Its matching antigen is unknown.

The sample consisted of peripheral blood, taken on day 0 of AZD1222 vaccination. The TCR was taken from an adult in good health. The chain carries TRBV7-2 and TRBJ1-2; the D gene is possibly TRBD1 (5 bases). This chain's CDR3 is CASSLVWDPSGYGYTF. As DNA, the CDR3 is TGTGCCAGCAGCTTAGTTTGGGACCCCAGCGGCTATGGCTACACCTTC.